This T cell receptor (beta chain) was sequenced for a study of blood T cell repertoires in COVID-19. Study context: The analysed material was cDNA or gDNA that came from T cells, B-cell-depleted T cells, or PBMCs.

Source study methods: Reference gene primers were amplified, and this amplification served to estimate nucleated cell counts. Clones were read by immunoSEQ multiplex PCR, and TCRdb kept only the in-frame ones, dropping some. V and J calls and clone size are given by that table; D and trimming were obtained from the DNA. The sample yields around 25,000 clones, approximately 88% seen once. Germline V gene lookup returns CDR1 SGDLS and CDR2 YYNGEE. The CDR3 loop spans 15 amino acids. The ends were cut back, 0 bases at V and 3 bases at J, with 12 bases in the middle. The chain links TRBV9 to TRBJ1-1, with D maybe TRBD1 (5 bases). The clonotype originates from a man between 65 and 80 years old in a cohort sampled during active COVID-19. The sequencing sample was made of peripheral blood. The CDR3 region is CASSVAGGADTEAFF. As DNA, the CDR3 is TGTGCCAGCAGCGTAGCGGGCGGGGCGGACACTGAAGCTTTCTTT.